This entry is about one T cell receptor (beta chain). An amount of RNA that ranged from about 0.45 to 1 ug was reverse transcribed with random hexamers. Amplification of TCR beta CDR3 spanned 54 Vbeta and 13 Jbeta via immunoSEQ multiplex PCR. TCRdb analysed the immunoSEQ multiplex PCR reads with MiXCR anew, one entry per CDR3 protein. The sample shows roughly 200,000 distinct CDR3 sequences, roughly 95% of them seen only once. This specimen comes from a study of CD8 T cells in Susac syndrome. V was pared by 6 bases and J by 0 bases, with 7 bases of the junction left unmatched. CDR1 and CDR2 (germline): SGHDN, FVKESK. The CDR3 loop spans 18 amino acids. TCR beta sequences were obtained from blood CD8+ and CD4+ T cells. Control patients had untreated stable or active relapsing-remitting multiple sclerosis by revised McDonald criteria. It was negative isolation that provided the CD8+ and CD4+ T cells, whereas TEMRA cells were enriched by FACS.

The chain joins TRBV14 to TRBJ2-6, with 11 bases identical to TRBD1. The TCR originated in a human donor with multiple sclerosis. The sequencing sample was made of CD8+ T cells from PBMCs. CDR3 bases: TGTGCCAGCAGTCAACCCGGGACAGGGGGCTCTGGGGCCAACGTCCTGACTTTC. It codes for CASSQPGTGGSGANVLTF.